This record looks at one T cell receptor beta chain sequence and its context. Antigen unknown. Some clones are missing from TCRdb's copy, which holds only in-frame ones; the method was immunoSEQ multiplex PCR. The table records just over 150,000 clones, roughly 89% of them present only once. Time point in this sample: blood 2 weeks post-SBRT. Treatment denoted: 15 Gy SBRT to primary tumor, nephrectomy 4 weeks later. This entry belongs to a study of radiation and T cells in renal cell carcinoma. Study-wide results and limits: Pretreatment tumor biopsies were lacking, so baseline clonotypes are unknown.

The germline CDR1 and CDR2 sequences are LGHNT and FRNRAP. The ends were cut back, 7 bases at V and 13 bases at J, with 19 bases in the middle. This CDR3 spans 12 amino acids. The TCR originated in a woman between 50 and 59 years old with renal cell carcinoma. This chain joins TRBV12-5 and TRBJ1-1; D is ambiguous. Sequencing was performed on blood, taken from a patient whose treatment included radiotherapy and nephrectomy. The CDR3 DNA reads TGTGCTAGTGTTGGGTGGACCTCCCCAGGTTTCTTT. Its protein product is CASVGWTSPGFF.